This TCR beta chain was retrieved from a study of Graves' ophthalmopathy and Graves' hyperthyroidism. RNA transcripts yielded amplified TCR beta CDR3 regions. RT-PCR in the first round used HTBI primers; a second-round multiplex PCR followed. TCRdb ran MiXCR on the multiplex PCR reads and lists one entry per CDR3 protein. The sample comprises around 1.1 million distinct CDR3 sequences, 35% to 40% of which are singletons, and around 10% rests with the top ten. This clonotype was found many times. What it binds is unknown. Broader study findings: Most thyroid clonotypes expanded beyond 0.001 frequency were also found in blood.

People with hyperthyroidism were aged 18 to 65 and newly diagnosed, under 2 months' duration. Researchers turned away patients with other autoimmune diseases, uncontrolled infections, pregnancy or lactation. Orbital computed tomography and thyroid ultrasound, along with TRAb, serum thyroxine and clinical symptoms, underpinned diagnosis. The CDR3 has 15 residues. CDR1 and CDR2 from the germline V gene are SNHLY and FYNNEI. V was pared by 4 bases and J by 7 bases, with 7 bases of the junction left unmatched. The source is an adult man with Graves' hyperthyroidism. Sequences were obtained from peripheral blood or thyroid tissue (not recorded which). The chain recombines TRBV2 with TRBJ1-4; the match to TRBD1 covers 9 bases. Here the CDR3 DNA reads TGTGCCAGCAGTGGGGGGACAGGGCGCGGTGAAAAACTGTTTTTT. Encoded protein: CASSGGTGRGEKLFF.